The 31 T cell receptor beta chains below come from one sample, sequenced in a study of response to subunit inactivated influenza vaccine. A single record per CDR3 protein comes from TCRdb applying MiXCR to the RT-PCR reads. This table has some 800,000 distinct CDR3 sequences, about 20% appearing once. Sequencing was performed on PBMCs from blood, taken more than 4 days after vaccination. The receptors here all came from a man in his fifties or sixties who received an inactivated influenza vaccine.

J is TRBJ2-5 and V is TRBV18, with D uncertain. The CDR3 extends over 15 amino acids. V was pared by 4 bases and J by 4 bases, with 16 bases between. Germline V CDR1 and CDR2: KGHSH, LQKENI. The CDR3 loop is CASSRAALPSETQYF. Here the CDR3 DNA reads TGTGCCAGCTCACGGGCCGCCCTCCCCTCAGAGACCCAGTACTTC.

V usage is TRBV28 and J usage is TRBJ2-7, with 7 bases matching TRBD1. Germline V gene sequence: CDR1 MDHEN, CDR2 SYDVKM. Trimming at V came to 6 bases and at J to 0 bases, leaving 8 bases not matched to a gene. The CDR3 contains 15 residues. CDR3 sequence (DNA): TGTGCCAGCAGGGAGCAGGACAGGAGCTCCTACGAGCAGTACTTC. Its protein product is CASREQDRSSYEQYF.

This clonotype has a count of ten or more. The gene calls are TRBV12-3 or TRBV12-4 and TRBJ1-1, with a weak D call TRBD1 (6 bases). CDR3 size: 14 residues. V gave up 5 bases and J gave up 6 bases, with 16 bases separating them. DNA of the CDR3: TGTGCCAGCAGTCGACAGGCGAGGATCTCTGAAGCTTTCTTT. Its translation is CASSRQARISEAFF.

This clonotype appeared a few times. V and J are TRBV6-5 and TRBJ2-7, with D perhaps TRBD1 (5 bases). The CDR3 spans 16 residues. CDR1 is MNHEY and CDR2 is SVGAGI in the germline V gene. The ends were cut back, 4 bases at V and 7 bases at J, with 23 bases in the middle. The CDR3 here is CASSFGHPLSLGEQYF. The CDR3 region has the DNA TGTGCCAGCAGTTTTGGACATCCGCTTTCGTTAGGGGAGCAGTACTTC.

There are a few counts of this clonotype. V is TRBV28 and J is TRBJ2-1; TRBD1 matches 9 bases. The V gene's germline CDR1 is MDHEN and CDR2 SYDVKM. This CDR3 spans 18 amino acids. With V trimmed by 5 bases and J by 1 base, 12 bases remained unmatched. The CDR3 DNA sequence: TGTGCCAGCAGTCCGCCGACCGGGGACAGGGTGTCCTACAATGAGCAGTTCTTC. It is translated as CASSPPTGDRVSYNEQFF.

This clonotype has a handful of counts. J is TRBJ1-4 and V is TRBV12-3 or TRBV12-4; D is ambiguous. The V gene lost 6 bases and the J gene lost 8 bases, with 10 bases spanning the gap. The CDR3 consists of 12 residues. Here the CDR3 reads CASREAGEKLFF. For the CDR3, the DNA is TGTGCCAGCAGGGAAGCGGGGGAAAAACTGTTTTTT.

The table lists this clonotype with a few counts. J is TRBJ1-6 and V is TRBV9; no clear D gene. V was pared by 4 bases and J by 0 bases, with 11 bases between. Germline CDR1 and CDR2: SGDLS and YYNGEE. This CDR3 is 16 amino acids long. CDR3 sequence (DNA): TGTGCCAGCAGCCCCCGACAAGACTCCTATAATTCACCCCTCCACTTT. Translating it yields CASSPRQDSYNSPLHF. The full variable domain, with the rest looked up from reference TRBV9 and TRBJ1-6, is DSGVTQTPKHLITATGQRVTLRCSPRSGDLSVYWYQQSLDQGLQFLIQYYNGEERAKGNILERFSAQQFPDLHSELNLSSLELGDSALYFCASSPRQDSYNSPLHFGNGTRLTVT.

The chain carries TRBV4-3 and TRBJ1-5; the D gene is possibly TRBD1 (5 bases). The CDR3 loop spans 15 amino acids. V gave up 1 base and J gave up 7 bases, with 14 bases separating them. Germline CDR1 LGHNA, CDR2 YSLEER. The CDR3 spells CASSQAFQGGQPQHF. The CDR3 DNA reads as TGCGCCAGCAGCCAAGCGTTTCAGGGCGGCCAGCCCCAGCATTTT.

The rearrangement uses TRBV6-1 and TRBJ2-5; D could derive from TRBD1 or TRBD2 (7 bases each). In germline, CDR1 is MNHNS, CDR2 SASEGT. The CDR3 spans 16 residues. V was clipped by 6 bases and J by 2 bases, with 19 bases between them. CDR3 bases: TGTGCCAGCAGCCAGGGGGTCACTAGCGTACAAGAGACCCAGTACTTC. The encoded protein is CASSQGVTSVQETQYF.

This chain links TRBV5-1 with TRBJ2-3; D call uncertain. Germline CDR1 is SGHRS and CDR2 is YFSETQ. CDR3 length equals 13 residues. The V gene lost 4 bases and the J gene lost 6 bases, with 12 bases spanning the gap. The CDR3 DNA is TGCGCCAGCAGCCCTTTCTCCAGCGATACGCAGTATTTT. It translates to CASSPFSSDTQYF.

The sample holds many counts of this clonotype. CDR3 protein: CASSPKYATNEKLFF. The DNA for the CDR3 is TGTGCCAGCAGCCCCAAATATGCAACTAATGAAAAACTGTTTTTT. The J gene is TRBJ1-4, the V gene TRBV5-5; D ambiguous. Trimming cost V 4 bases and J 0 bases, with 10 bases left between them. Germline V lookup: CDR1 SGHKS, CDR2 YYEKEE (reference sequence). The CDR3 contains 15 residues.

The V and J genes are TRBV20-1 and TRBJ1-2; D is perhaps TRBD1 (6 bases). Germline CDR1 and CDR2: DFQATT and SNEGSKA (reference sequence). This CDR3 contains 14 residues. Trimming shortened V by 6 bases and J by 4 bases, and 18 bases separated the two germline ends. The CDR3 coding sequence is TGCAGTGCCACCGCTCGACAGGCGTCCTATGGCTACACCTTC. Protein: CSATARQASYGYTF.

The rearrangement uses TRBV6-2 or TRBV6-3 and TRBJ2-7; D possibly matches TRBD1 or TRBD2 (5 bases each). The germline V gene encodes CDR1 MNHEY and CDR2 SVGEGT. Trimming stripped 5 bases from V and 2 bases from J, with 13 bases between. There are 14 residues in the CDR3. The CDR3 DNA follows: TGTGCCAGCAGTAAGGGACGGCTAGCCTACGAGCAGTACTTC. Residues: CASSKGRLAYEQYF.

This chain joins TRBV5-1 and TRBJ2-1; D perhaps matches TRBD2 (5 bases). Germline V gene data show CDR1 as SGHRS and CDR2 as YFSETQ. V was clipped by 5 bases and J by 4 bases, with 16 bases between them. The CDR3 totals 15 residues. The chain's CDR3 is CASSYEGIGYNEQFF. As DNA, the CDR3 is TGCGCCAGCAGTTATGAGGGAATAGGATACAATGAGCAGTTCTTC.

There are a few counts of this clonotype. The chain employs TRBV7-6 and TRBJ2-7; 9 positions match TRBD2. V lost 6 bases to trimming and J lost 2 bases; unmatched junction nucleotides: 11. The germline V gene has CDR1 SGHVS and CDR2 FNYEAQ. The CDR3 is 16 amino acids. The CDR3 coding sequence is TGTGCCAGCAGTATAACGACTAGCGGCTCCGCCTACGAGCAGTACTTC. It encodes CASSITTSGSAYEQYF.

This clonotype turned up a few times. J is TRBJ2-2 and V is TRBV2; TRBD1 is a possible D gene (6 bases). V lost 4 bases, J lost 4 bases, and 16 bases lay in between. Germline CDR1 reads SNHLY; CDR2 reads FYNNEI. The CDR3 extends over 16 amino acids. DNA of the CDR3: TGTGCCAGCAGTGCACAGGGCCCTCGTGGCACCGGGGAGCTGTTTTTT. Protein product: CASSAQGPRGTGELFF.

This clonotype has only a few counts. In DNA form, the CDR3 reads TGCGCCAGCAGCCAAGATCGGTTTAGCGCAACCTACGAGCAGTACTTC. This sequence encodes CASSQDRFSATYEQYF. The J gene is TRBJ2-7, the V gene TRBV4-1, with a tentative D call TRBD2 (5 bases). This CDR3 is 16 amino acids long. From germline, CDR1 is MGHRA and CDR2 YSYEKL. The V end was cut by 0 bases, the J end by 2 bases, with 14 bases between.

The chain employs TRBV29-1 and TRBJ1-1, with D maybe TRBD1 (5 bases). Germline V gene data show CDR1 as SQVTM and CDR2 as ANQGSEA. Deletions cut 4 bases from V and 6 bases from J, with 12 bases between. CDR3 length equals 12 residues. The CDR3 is CSVAFRGAEAFF. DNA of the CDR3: TGCAGCGTTGCTTTCCGGGGCGCTGAAGCTTTCTTT.

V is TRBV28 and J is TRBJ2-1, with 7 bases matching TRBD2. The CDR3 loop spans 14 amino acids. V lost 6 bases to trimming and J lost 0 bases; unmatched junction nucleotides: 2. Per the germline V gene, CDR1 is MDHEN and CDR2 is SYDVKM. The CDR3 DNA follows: TGTGCCAGCAGACCTAGCGGCTCCTACAATGAGCAGTTCTTC. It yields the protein CASRPSGSYNEQFF.

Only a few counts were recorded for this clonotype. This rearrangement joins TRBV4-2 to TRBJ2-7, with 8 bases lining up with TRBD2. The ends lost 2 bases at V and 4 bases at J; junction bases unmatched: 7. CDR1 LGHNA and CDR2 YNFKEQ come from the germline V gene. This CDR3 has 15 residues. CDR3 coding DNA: TGTGCCAGCAGCCAACCCGGGACTAGAGGTTACGAGCAGTACTTC. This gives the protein CASSQPGTRGYEQYF.

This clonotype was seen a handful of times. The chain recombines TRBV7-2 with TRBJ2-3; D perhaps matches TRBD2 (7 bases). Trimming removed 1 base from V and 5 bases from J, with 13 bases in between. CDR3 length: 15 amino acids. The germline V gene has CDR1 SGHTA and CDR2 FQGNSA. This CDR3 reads CASSLVGGGIDTQYF. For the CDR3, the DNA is TGTGCCAGCAGCTTAGTAGGGGGAGGGATAGATACGCAGTATTTT.

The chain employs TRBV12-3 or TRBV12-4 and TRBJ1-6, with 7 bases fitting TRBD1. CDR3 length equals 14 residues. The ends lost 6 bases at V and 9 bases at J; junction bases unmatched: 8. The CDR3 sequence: CASRGQVLSSPLHF. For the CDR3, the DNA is TGTGCCAGCAGAGGACAGGTCTTGAGTTCACCCCTCCACTTT.

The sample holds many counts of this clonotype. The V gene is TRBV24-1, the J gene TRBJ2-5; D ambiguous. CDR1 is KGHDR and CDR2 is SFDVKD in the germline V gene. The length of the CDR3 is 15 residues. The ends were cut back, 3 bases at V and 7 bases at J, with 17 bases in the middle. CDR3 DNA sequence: TGTGCCACCAGTGATCCTACAGTTCCCAAGGGGACCCAGTACTTC. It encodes CATSDPTVPKGTQYF.

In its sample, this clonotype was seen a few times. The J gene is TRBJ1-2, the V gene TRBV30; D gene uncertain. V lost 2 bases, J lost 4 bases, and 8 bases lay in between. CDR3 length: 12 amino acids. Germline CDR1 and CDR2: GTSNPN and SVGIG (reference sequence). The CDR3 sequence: CAWSPHSYGYTF. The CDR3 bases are TGTGCCTGGAGTCCTCACAGCTATGGCTACACCTTC. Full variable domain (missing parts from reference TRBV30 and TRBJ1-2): SQTIHQWPATLVQPVGSPLSLECTVEGTSNPNLYWYRQAAGRGLQLLFYSVGIGQISSEVPQNLSASRPQDRQFILSSKKLLLSDSGFYLCAWSPHSYGYTFGSGTRLTVV.

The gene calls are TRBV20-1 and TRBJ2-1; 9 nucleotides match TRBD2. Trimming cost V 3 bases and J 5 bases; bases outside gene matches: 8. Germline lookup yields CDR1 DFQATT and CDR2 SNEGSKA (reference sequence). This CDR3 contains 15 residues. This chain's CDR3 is CSARKGGGGNNEQFF. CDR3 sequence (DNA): TGCAGTGCTAGGAAGGGCGGGGGGGGTAACAATGAGCAGTTCTTC.

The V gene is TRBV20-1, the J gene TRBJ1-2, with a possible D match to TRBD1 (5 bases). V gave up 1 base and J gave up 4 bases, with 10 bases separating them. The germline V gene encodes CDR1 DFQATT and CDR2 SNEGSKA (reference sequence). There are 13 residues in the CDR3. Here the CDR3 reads CSARVGLGYGYTF. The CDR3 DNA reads TGCAGTGCTAGAGTGGGGCTCGGCTATGGCTACACCTTC.

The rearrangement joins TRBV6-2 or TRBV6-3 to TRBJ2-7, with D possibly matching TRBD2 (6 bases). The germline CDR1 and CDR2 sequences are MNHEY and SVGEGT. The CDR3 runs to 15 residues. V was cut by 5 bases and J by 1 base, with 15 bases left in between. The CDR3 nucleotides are TGTGCCAGCAGTCCCCCGGGAGCTAGATCCTACGAGCAGTACTTC. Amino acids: CASSPPGARSYEQYF.

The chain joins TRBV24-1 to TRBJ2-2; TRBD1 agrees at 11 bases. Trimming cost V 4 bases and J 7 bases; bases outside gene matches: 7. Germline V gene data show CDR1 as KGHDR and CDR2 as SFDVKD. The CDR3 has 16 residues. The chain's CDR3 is CATSEPRTGGNGELFF. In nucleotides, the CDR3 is TGTGCCACCAGTGAACCCCGGACAGGGGGCAACGGGGAGCTGTTTTTT.

CDR3 coding DNA: TGTGCCAGCAGTTACTCGACCCTAGCGGGCGCCTACAATGAGCAGTTCTTC. This translates into CASSYSTLAGAYNEQFF. The chain has TRBV6-2 or TRBV6-3 and TRBJ2-1; 8 nucleotides agree with TRBD2. Germline V gene lookup returns CDR1 MNHEY and CDR2 SVGEGT. CDR3 size: 17 residues. With 0 bases clipped from V and 2 bases from J, the junction kept 6 bases outside the gene matches.

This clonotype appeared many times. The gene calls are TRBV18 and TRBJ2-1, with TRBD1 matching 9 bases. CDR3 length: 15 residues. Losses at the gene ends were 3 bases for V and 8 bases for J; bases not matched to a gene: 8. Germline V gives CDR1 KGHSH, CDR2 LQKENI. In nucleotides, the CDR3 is TGTGCCAGCTCACCCTTACAGGGGGCCTCGGATGAGCAGTTCTTC. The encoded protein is CASSPLQGASDEQFF.

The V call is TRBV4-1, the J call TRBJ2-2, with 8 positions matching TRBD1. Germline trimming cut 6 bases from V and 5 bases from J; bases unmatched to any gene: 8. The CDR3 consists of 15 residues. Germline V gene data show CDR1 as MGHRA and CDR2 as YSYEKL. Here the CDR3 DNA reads TGCGCCAGCAGAACAGGGGGTTTGGGAACCGGGGAGCTGTTTTTT. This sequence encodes CASRTGGLGTGELFF.